The 11 T cell receptor beta chains presented below share a single source sample, sequenced in a study of blood T cell repertoires in COVID-19. Assay: immunoSEQ multiplex PCR; the TCRdb copy retains only in-frame clones and omits some. The top ten clones hold 10% of a sample with more than 300,000 clones, 80% to 90% of them seen once. What was sequenced was peripheral blood. Receptors were obtained from a woman in her thirties with COVID-19, enrolled during active disease.

The chain couples TRBV7-3 to TRBJ2-1; 9 bases align to TRBD2. The CDR3 contains 18 residues. V gave up 2 bases and J gave up 4 bases; unmatched junction bases: 12. Germline assignment: CDR1 SGHTA and CDR2 FQGTGA. The CDR3 sequence is CASSLGSSGSPPYNEQFF. For the CDR3, the DNA is TGTGCCAGCAGCTTAGGGAGTAGCGGGAGCCCTCCTTACAATGAGCAGTTCTTC.

The rearrangement joins TRBV27 to TRBJ1-6, with TRBD1 matching over 9 bases. The germline CDR1 and CDR2 sequences are MNHEY and SMNVEV (reference sequence). V trimming: 10 bases; J trimming: 10 bases; junction bases outside the gene matches: 5. CDR3 size: 12 residues. CDR3 residues: CATGQGLSPLHF. CDR3 coding DNA: TGTGCCACCGGACAGGGGTTGTCACCCCTCCACTTT.

The V call is TRBV2, the J call TRBJ1-4, with TRBD1 as a possible D gene (6 bases). Germline V gives CDR1 SNHLY, CDR2 FYNNEI. With 6 bases removed from V and 5 bases from J, the gap between germline ends came to 13 bases. The CDR3 contains 14 residues. CDR3 coding DNA: TGTGCCAGCAGAGGACAGACCCGCAATGAAAAACTGTTTTTT. Encoded protein: CASRGQTRNEKLFF. Together with reference TRBV2 and TRBJ1-4, the CDR3 gives the full variable domain: EPEVTQTPSHQVTQMGQEVILRCVPISNHLYFYWYRQILGQKVEFLVSFYNNEISEKSEIFDDQFSVERPDGSNFTLKIRSTKLEDSAMYFCASRGQTRNEKLFFGSGTQLSVL.

In this sample, this clone turned up a few times. The chain employs TRBV25-1 and TRBJ2-7, with 9 positions matching TRBD1. This CDR3 region has 17 residues. Germline CDR1 MGHDK, CDR2 SYGVNS. V was pared by 3 bases and J by 6 bases, with 15 bases of the junction left unmatched. CDR3 in DNA: TGTGCCAGCAGTGACTATAGGAACAGGGGGCGAAATGCCGAGCAGTACTTC. It translates to CASSDYRNRGRNAEQYF.

The V call is TRBV10-3, the J call TRBJ2-3, with 7 nucleotides matching TRBD1. The CDR3 has 14 amino acids. Germline CDR1 reads ENHRY; CDR2 reads SYGVKD. The ends lost 2 bases at V and 7 bases at J; junction bases unmatched: 6. The CDR3 DNA reads TGTGCCATCAGTGAGAGGGGGCGAGAGTATACGCAGTATTTT. Its protein is CAISERGREYTQYF.

V and J are TRBV7-9 and TRBJ2-1, with 7 bases identical to TRBD2. The CDR3 is 16 residues long. Germline lookup yields CDR1 SEHNR and CDR2 FQNEAQ (reference sequence). J gave up 0 bases and V 5 bases, and 7 bases lay outside the gene matches. CDR3 protein: CASSRYGRPSYNEQFF. In nucleotides, the CDR3 is TGTGCCAGCAGCCGTTACGGGAGGCCCTCCTACAATGAGCAGTTCTTC.

V and J are TRBV29-1 and TRBJ2-5; 7 bases are a match to TRBD1. Looked up from germline, CDR1 is SQVTM and CDR2 is ANQGSEA. This CDR3 region has 13 residues. The trim removed 5 bases at V and 7 bases at J, leaving 10 bases unmatched. The DNA for the CDR3 is TGCAGCGTTAGACGACAGGGCGAGGTGACCCAGTACTTC. Its protein is CSVRRQGEVTQYF.

CDR3 loop: CASSLDGQGYGYTF. In DNA, the CDR3 is TGCGCCAGCAGCTTGGATGGACAGGGGTATGGCTACACCTTC. This rearrangement joins TRBV5-1 to TRBJ1-2; 9 bases agree with TRBD1. Per the germline V gene, CDR1 is SGHRS and CDR2 is YFSETQ. The V gene end was trimmed by 0 bases and the J gene end by 5 bases; junction bases not matched to a gene: 2. The CDR3 runs 14 residues.

This clone was detected a few times. The CDR3: CASSWTGGNSRDYGYTF. CDR3 sequence (DNA): TGTGCCAGCAGCTGGACAGGGGGTAACTCCCGAGACTATGGCTACACCTTC. V is TRBV7-8 and J is TRBJ1-2, with 10 positions matching TRBD1. The CDR3 totals 17 residues. The J segment lost 3 bases and the V segment lost 4 bases, leaving 11 bases of the junction unmatched. The germline V gene encodes CDR1 SGHVS and CDR2 FQNEAQ.

The chain combines TRBV5-4 with TRBJ2-5; 7 bases line up with TRBD2. The CDR3 length is 12 residues. In germline, CDR1 is SGHNT, CDR2 YYREEE (reference sequence). J lost 3 bases, V lost 7 bases, and 3 bases had no gene match. The CDR3 DNA is TGTGCCAGCGGAGGGAGGGAAGAGACCCAGTACTTC. Protein: CASGGREETQYF.

The chain links TRBV2 to TRBJ2-3, with D unresolved. This CDR3 comprises 14 residues. Per the germline V gene, CDR1 is SNHLY and CDR2 is FYNNEI. The V and J ends lost 7 bases and 2 bases respectively, with 13 bases between them. The CDR3 sequence is CASNVVRLTDTQYF. CDR3 nucleotides: TGTGCCAGCAATGTAGTCAGACTCACAGATACGCAGTATTTT.